The 28 T cell receptor beta chains below come from one sample, sequenced in a study of beta chain features in type 1 diabetes. Overall study results and limits: Patients with Type 1 diabetes showed moderately but significantly shorter TCRB CDR3s in all four CD4+ subsets.

No antigen is known for these receptors. As every portion of the isolated RNA was reverse transcribed, the sequencing read expressed TCRB transcripts. Sequencing was performed with immunoSEQ multiplex PCR; in TCRdb, only in-frame clones are kept and a portion is missing. This table holds under 200,000 clones, around 8.4% found once. The specimen sequenced was central memory CD4+ T cells from blood. These receptors all come from a woman aged 18-29 years with type 1 diabetes.

This clone was seen a handful of times. V usage is TRBV28 and J usage is TRBJ1-2; possibly TRBD1 for D (6 bases). The V gene lost 6 bases and the J gene lost 0 bases, with 11 bases spanning the gap. Germline V gene data show CDR1 as MDHEN and CDR2 as SYDVKM. The CDR3 contains 14 residues. The CDR3 loop is CASSSGQSNYGYTF. CDR3 nucleotides: TGTGCCAGCAGCTCCGGACAGTCTAACTATGGCTACACCTTC.

The chain uses TRBV11-3 and TRBJ2-5, with TRBD1 identical over 9 bases. V lost 6 bases, J lost 3 bases, and 14 bases stayed unmatched. The CDR3 length is 17 residues. Germline CDR1 and CDR2: SGHNT and YENEEA. The CDR3 here is CASSSLGLWDREETQYF. CDR3 nucleotide sequence: TGTGCCAGCAGTTCTCTAGGGCTTTGGGACAGGGAAGAGACCCAGTACTTC. Full variable domain (rest looked up from reference TRBV11-3 and TRBJ2-5): EAGVVQSPRYKIIEKKQPVAFWCNPISGHNTLYWYLQNLGQGPELLIRYENEEAVDDSQLPKDRFSAERLKGVDSTLKIQPAELGDSAVYLCASSSLGLWDREETQYFGPGTRLLVL.

This chain joins TRBV6-4 and TRBJ2-7; 11 bases are a match to TRBD2. V was clipped by 9 bases and J by 4 bases; unmatched bases: 8. CDR1 and CDR2 from the germline V gene are MRHNA and SNTAGT. The CDR3 runs 14 residues. CDR3 loop: CASHSGTSGYEQYF. The CDR3 DNA reads as TGTGCCAGTCACTCAGGGACTAGCGGTTACGAGCAGTACTTC.

J is TRBJ1-1 and V is TRBV27; 11 bases fit TRBD1. J gave up 5 bases and V 5 bases, and 7 bases lay outside the gene matches. Germline V gives CDR1 MNHEY, CDR2 SMNVEV (reference sequence). This CDR3 has 15 residues. CDR3 nucleotide sequence: TGTGCCAGCAGTCCGGGGACAGGGGGAGCAACTGAAGCTTTCTTT. It translates to CASSPGTGGATEAFF.

This clone was seen more than once but under ten times. The genes are TRBV2 and TRBJ1-4, with D maybe TRBD1 (5 bases). Germline assignment: CDR1 SNHLY and CDR2 FYNNEI. V lost 7 bases to trimming and J lost 0 bases, with 9 bases between them. The CDR3 spans 14 residues. CDR3 sequence (DNA): TGTGCCAGCAAAGACAGCTCAACTAATGAAAAACTGTTTTTT. Translated, it gives CASKDSSTNEKLFF.

The chain recombines TRBV30 with TRBJ2-1; 8 bases line up with TRBD2. CDR1 GTSNPN and CDR2 SVGIG come from the germline V gene (reference sequence). The CDR3 runs to 14 residues. J was trimmed by 8 bases and V by 3 bases; bases with no gene match: 9. CDR3 in amino acids: CAWRPSGFGDEQFF. The CDR3, as DNA: TGTGCCTGGAGACCTAGCGGGTTTGGCGATGAGCAGTTCTTC.

In this sample, this clone turned up a few times. The chain carries TRBV28 and TRBJ2-5, with 14 bases identical to TRBD2. Germline assignment: CDR1 MDHEN and CDR2 SYDVKM. After removal of 8 bases from V and 7 bases from J, the junction contained 15 bases not matched to a gene. This CDR3 has 17 residues. CDR3 nucleotide sequence: TGTGCCAGCGTTCCATCCGGGACTAGCGGGAGTCTGGGGACCCAGTACTTC. Encoded protein: CASVPSGTSGSLGTQYF.

This sequence joins TRBV5-1 and TRBJ2-3; D gene ambiguous. Trimming removed 5 bases at V and 5 bases at J, with 9 bases between. Germline loops: CDR1 SGHRS, CDR2 YFSETQ. This CDR3 is built from 12 residues. CDR3 in DNA: TGCGCCAGCAGTCTCGGTGGAGATACGCAGTATTTT. Its translation: CASSLGGDTQYF.

J is TRBJ2-1 and V is TRBV18; 10 bases fit TRBD2. Per germline, CDR1 KGHSH and CDR2 LQKENI. J lost 9 bases, V lost 3 bases, and 14 bases had no gene match. The CDR3 totals 17 residues. The CDR3 bases are TGTGCCAGCTCACCGCGTCCCGGAGCGGGAGGGGGAGTTGAGCAGTTCTTC. It translates to CASSPRPGAGGGVEQFF. Drawing the rest from reference TRBV18 and TRBJ2-1, the complete variable domain is NAGVMQNPRHLVRRRGQEARLRCSPMKGHSHVYWYRQLPEEGLKFMVYLQKENIIDESGMPKERFSAEFPKEGPSILRIQQVVRGDSAAYFCASSPRPGAGGGVEQFFGPGTRLTVL.

The chain has TRBV6-5 and TRBJ1-1; TRBD1 might be the D (5 bases). Deletions cut 8 bases from V and 6 bases from J, with 19 bases between. Germline assignment: CDR1 MNHEY and CDR2 SVGAGI. The length of the CDR3 is 14 residues. The CDR3 DNA reads as TGTGCCAGCCTTACCCCTGGGGGGGTCGCTGAAGCTTTCTTT. Translating gives CASLTPGGVAEAFF.

The chain links TRBV30 to TRBJ2-2; D is unclear. V was clipped by 4 bases and J by 0 bases, with 3 bases between them. This CDR3 has 12 amino acids. Germline lookup yields CDR1 GTSNPN and CDR2 SVGIG (reference sequence). This CDR3 reads CAWTANTGELFF. DNA for the CDR3: TGTGCCTGGACAGCGAACACCGGGGAGCTGTTTTTT.

This CDR3 reads CAWDRSMNTEAFF. The CDR3 nucleotides are TGTGCCTGGGACAGGTCCATGAACACTGAAGCTTTCTTT. This chain uses TRBV30 with TRBJ1-1; tentatively, D is TRBD1 (6 bases). CDR1 and CDR2 from the germline V gene are GTSNPN and SVGIG (reference sequence). Trimming took off 5 bases at V and 0 bases at J, with 10 bases between the two ends. CDR3 length equals 13 residues. The whole variable domain, filled in from reference TRBV30 and TRBJ1-1, reads SQTIHQWPATLVQPVGSPLSLECTVEGTSNPNLYWYRQAAGRGLQLLFYSVGIGQISSEVPQNLSASRPQDRQFILSSKKLLLSDSGFYLCAWDRSMNTEAFFGQGTRLTVV.

V usage is TRBV6-6 and J usage is TRBJ2-7; D possibly corresponds to TRBD2 (7 bases). Trimming left V 8 bases short and J 6 bases short, with 20 bases between. Germline CDR1 reads MNHNY; CDR2 reads SVGAGI (reference sequence). This CDR3 is built from 14 residues. The CDR3, as DNA: TGTGCCAGCGCCTACTTGGGGGGGGGCTCCGAGCAGTACTTC. Protein product: CASAYLGGGSEQYF.

This clone was found a few times. The CDR3 bases are TGTGCCAGCAGTGGGACATCGCGCACTGAAGCTTTCTTT. Translation: CASSGTSRTEAFF. The chain joins TRBV6-5 to TRBJ1-1; maybe TRBD1 (6 bases). V was pared by 5 bases and J by 4 bases, with 11 bases between. Looked up from germline, CDR1 is MNHEY and CDR2 is SVGAGI. CDR3 length: 13 residues.

This clone has just a few counts. This rearrangement joins TRBV14 to TRBJ2-3; 9 bases map to TRBD2. The V and J ends lost 2 bases and 5 bases, in that order; junction bases with no gene match: 8. This CDR3 is 16 amino acids long. Germline values: CDR1 SGHDN, CDR2 FVKESK. CDR3 sequence: CASSQPGLAGGDTQYF. In DNA form, the CDR3 reads TGTGCCAGCAGCCAACCGGGACTAGCTGGGGGAGATACGCAGTATTTT.

The rearrangement links TRBV5-4 to TRBJ2-1; 7 bases line up with TRBD1. The germline gives CDR1 SGHNT, CDR2 YYREEE (reference sequence). The length of the CDR3 is 15 residues. Trimming at V came to 0 bases and at J to 6 bases, leaving 6 bases not matched to a gene. The CDR3 region is CASSLAGTVANEQFF. The CDR3 nucleotides read TGTGCCAGCAGCTTGGCCGGGACAGTAGCCAATGAGCAGTTCTTC.

This clone was seen a handful of times. The V and J genes are TRBV18 and TRBJ2-5; the match to TRBD2 covers 11 bases. The CDR3 is 14 residues long. CDR1 and CDR2 (germline): KGHSH, LQKENI. With 6 bases clipped from V and 4 bases from J, the junction kept 4 bases outside the gene matches. DNA of the CDR3: TGTGCCAGCTCTTTCGGACTAGCGGGAGAGACCCAGTACTTC. Its protein is CASSFGLAGETQYF.

This clone was observed once. This chain links TRBV18 with TRBJ2-1, with 7 nucleotides matching TRBD2. With 2 bases clipped from V and 7 bases from J, the junction kept 11 bases outside the gene matches. This CDR3 region has 16 residues. CDR1 is KGHSH, CDR2 LQKENI, per germline. The CDR3: CASSPTALAEGNEQFF. The CDR3 DNA sequence: TGTGCCAGCTCACCAACGGCGCTAGCGGAAGGGAATGAGCAGTTCTTC. The whole variable domain, filled in from reference TRBV18 and TRBJ2-1, reads NAGVMQNPRHLVRRRGQEARLRCSPMKGHSHVYWYRQLPEEGLKFMVYLQKENIIDESGMPKERFSAEFPKEGPSILRIQQVVRGDSAAYFCASSPTALAEGNEQFFGPGTRLTVL.

The rearrangement joins TRBV6-1 to TRBJ1-5; the match to TRBD1 covers 7 bases. V shed 8 bases and J 4 bases; nucleotides not matched to a gene: 11. CDR1 MNHNS and CDR2 SASEGT come from the germline V gene. The CDR3 loop spans 15 amino acids. CDR3: CASGRQGGGNQPQHF. The CDR3, as DNA: TGTGCCAGCGGCCGACAGGGTGGTGGGAATCAGCCCCAGCATTTT.

V is TRBV7-2 and J is TRBJ2-7; 7 nucleotides align to TRBD1. V lost 5 bases and J lost 4; bases outside the gene matches: 8. Germline lookup yields CDR1 SGHTA and CDR2 FQGNSA. The CDR3 runs 14 residues. For the CDR3, the DNA is TGTGCCAGCAGCGCACGACAGGGTTGGTACGAGCAGTACTTC. Translating gives CASSARQGWYEQYF.

V is TRBV30 and J is TRBJ2-1, with D tentatively TRBD2 (6 bases). Germline loops: CDR1 GTSNPN, CDR2 SVGIG (reference sequence). V was cut by 4 bases and J by 8 bases, with 12 bases left in between. The CDR3 is 12 amino acids. CDR3 amino acids: CAWTGTLDEQFF. The CDR3 bases are TGTGCCTGGACCGGGACTCTCGATGAGCAGTTCTTC.

The chain carries TRBV4-1 and TRBJ2-1; 10 bases map to TRBD2. V shed 3 bases, J shed 4 bases, and the junction held 6 bases outside the gene matches. The CDR3 runs 16 residues. The germline CDR1 and CDR2 sequences are MGHRA and YSYEKL. The CDR3: CASSQPVAGGYNEQFF. CDR3 sequence (DNA): TGCGCCAGCAGCCAGCCGGTAGCGGGAGGTTACAATGAGCAGTTCTTC.

This clone was seen a handful of times. The V gene is TRBV11-2, the J gene TRBJ1-4; 7 bases map to TRBD1. CDR3 length: 15 amino acids. Germline trimming cut 5 bases from V and 2 bases from J; bases unmatched to any gene: 5. Germline V CDR1 and CDR2: SGHAT, FQNNGV. The CDR3 region is CASSPSTGTNEKLFF. For the CDR3, the DNA is TGTGCCAGCAGCCCCTCGACAGGGACTAATGAAAAACTGTTTTTT.

This clone was seen a few times. Additional DNA sequences in this sample encode the identical CDR3. CDR3 DNA: TGTGCCAGCAGCGTCGACCCCGAGGGCTATGGCTACACCTTC. It yields the protein CASSVDPEGYGYTF. The chain employs TRBV9 and TRBJ1-2, with no clear D. V was shortened by 2 bases and J by 4 bases, with 12 bases between the two germline ends. CDR3 size: 14 residues. From germline, CDR1 is SGDLS and CDR2 YYNGEE.

This clone showed up just a few times. The chain combines TRBV7-2 with TRBJ2-1; D is unclear. The CDR3 covers 16 residues. Germline V gives CDR1 SGHTA, CDR2 FQGNSA. Deletions cut 2 bases from V and 9 bases from J, with 20 bases between. In DNA form, the CDR3 reads TGTGCCAGCAGCTTAACGTCATGGGCCTACGGCAGTGAGCAGTTCTTC. Translating gives CASSLTSWAYGSEQFF. Full variable domain (rest looked up from reference TRBV7-2 and TRBJ2-1): GAGVSQSPSNKVTEKGKDVELRCDPISGHTALYWYRQSLGQGLEFLIYFQGNSAPDKSGLPSDRFSAERTGGSVSTLTIQRTQQEDSAVYLCASSLTSWAYGSEQFFGPGTRLTVL.

This clone was observed a few times. V gene TRBV18 combines with J gene TRBJ2-1, with 9 positions matching TRBD1. The CDR3 extends over 14 amino acids. Germline V CDR1 and CDR2: KGHSH, LQKENI. J lost 15 bases, V lost 4 bases, and 13 bases had no gene match. The CDR3 region is CASSRGTGTSWGFF. The DNA of the CDR3 is TGTGCCAGCTCACGAGGGACAGGGACCTCCTGGGGGTTCTTC.

A few counts support this clone. J is TRBJ2-2 and V is TRBV9; the D gene is possibly TRBD1 (6 bases). Germline V gene data show CDR1 as SGDLS and CDR2 as YYNGEE. The V gene lost 0 bases and the J gene lost 0 bases, with 9 bases spanning the gap. The CDR3 sequence is 16 residues long. The CDR3 protein is CASSVGQGTNTGELFF. In DNA form, the CDR3 reads TGTGCCAGCAGCGTAGGGCAGGGGACGAACACCGGGGAGCTGTTTTTT.

The gene calls are TRBV6-5 and TRBJ2-7; the D gene is possibly TRBD1 (6 bases). Trimming left V 6 bases short and J 3 bases short, with 12 bases between. Germline-derived CDR1 and CDR2 are MNHEY and SVGAGI. The CDR3 contains 13 residues. In DNA, the CDR3 is TGTGCCAGCAGAATTACAGGGAACTACGAGCAGTACTTC. Translation: CASRITGNYEQYF.